The rows below give T cell receptor beta chains drawn from one sample of a study of neurological immune-mediated disorders. Using its own MiXCR run on the 5' RACE reads, TCRdb lists one record per CDR3 protein. The sample lists roughly 76,000 distinct CDR3 sequences; over 12% were seen once. Sequencing input: PBMCs. Receptors were obtained from a woman aged 45 to 65 in good health. Both conserved end residues are part of each CDR3. Clone size is given for some rows only: seen once, a few or many times, or a class if the clone is expanded.

>many|TRBJ2-5|TRBV6-2/TRBV6-3
CASISSGGAEETQYF
>many|TRBJ2-2|TRBV29-1
CSVELAGPRGELFF
>many|TRBJ2-7|TRBV9
CASSVASPGTSYEQYF
>-|TRBJ2-2|TRBV24-1
CATSDFAQGGDTGELFF
>-|TRBJ2-1|TRBV3-1
CASSHLWDRGYNEQFF
>many|TRBJ2-2|TRBV5-1
CASSKSGTNTGELFF
>many|TRBJ2-2|TRBV12-3/TRBV12-4
CASRWTGSGELFF
>few|TRBJ2-3|TRBV5-1
CASSLRVDTDTQYF
>-|TRBJ1-6|TRBV6-1
CASDRAARDNSPLHF
>-|TRBJ1-4|TRBV29-1
CSVRTGLNEKLFF
>many|TRBJ2-2|TRBV29-1
CSVARDSNPGELFF
>many|TRBJ1-5|TRBV6-5
CASSYARRVQPQHF
>many|TRBJ2-7|TRBV5-1
CASSLVTATYEQYF
>many|TRBJ1-2|TRBV18
CASSPGQGANYGYTF
>many|TRBJ1-1|TRBV28
CASSPPRTGNTEAFF
>many|TRBJ1-2|TRBV29-1
CSVEKGDYGYTF
>many|TRBJ1-6|TRBV20-1
CSASQGANRNSPLHF
>many|TRBJ1-1|TRBV5-1
CASNQDPNTEAFF
>-|TRBJ2-2|TRBV20-1
CSAPKGPRNTGELFF
>many|TRBJ2-1|TRBV20-1
CSARGEAGVYNEQFF
>many|TRBJ2-1|TRBV7-2
CASSLASGGGYNEQFF
>many|TRBJ2-3|TRBV11-2
CASRWYTDTQYF
>-|TRBJ2-7|TRBV20-1
CSALEGLAYEQYF
>many|TRBJ1-1|TRBV28
CASSPRGGSVLGAFF
>many|TRBJ2-1|TRBV18
CASSPGWGRSYNEQFF
>many|TRBJ1-5|TRBV5-6
CASSLGRVGNQPQHF
>many|TRBJ1-5|TRBV20-1
CSARIGQGGSQPQHF
>many|TRBJ2-2|TRBV18
CASSPPGLFGELFF
>many|TRBJ1-1|TRBV5-1
CASSLQGQENTEAFF
>many|TRBJ1-5|TRBV5-1
CASSLGGKSPNQPQHF
>many|TRBJ2-7|TRBV11-1
CASSKGQAEYEQYF
>many|TRBJ2-6|TRBV28
CASSPGLGRSSGANVLTF
>many|TRBJ2-1|TRBV11-2
CASSLYGGSTYNEQFF
>many|TRBJ1-2|TRBV28
CASSYGTGSNYGYTF
>few|TRBJ1-1|TRBV6-6
CASSHDSEKGAFF
>many|TRBJ2-1|TRBV5-1
CASRSISTYNEQFF
>many|TRBJ2-5|TRBV5-5
CASSLSHQETQYF
>-|TRBJ2-3|TRBV5-1
CASSRGQGELTDTQYF
>many|TRBJ2-7|TRBV20-1
CSARVRPGAYEQYF
>many|TRBJ2-7|TRBV5-1
CASSPQGHTNEQYF
>many|TRBJ1-5|TRBV20-1
CSARAQNNQPQHF